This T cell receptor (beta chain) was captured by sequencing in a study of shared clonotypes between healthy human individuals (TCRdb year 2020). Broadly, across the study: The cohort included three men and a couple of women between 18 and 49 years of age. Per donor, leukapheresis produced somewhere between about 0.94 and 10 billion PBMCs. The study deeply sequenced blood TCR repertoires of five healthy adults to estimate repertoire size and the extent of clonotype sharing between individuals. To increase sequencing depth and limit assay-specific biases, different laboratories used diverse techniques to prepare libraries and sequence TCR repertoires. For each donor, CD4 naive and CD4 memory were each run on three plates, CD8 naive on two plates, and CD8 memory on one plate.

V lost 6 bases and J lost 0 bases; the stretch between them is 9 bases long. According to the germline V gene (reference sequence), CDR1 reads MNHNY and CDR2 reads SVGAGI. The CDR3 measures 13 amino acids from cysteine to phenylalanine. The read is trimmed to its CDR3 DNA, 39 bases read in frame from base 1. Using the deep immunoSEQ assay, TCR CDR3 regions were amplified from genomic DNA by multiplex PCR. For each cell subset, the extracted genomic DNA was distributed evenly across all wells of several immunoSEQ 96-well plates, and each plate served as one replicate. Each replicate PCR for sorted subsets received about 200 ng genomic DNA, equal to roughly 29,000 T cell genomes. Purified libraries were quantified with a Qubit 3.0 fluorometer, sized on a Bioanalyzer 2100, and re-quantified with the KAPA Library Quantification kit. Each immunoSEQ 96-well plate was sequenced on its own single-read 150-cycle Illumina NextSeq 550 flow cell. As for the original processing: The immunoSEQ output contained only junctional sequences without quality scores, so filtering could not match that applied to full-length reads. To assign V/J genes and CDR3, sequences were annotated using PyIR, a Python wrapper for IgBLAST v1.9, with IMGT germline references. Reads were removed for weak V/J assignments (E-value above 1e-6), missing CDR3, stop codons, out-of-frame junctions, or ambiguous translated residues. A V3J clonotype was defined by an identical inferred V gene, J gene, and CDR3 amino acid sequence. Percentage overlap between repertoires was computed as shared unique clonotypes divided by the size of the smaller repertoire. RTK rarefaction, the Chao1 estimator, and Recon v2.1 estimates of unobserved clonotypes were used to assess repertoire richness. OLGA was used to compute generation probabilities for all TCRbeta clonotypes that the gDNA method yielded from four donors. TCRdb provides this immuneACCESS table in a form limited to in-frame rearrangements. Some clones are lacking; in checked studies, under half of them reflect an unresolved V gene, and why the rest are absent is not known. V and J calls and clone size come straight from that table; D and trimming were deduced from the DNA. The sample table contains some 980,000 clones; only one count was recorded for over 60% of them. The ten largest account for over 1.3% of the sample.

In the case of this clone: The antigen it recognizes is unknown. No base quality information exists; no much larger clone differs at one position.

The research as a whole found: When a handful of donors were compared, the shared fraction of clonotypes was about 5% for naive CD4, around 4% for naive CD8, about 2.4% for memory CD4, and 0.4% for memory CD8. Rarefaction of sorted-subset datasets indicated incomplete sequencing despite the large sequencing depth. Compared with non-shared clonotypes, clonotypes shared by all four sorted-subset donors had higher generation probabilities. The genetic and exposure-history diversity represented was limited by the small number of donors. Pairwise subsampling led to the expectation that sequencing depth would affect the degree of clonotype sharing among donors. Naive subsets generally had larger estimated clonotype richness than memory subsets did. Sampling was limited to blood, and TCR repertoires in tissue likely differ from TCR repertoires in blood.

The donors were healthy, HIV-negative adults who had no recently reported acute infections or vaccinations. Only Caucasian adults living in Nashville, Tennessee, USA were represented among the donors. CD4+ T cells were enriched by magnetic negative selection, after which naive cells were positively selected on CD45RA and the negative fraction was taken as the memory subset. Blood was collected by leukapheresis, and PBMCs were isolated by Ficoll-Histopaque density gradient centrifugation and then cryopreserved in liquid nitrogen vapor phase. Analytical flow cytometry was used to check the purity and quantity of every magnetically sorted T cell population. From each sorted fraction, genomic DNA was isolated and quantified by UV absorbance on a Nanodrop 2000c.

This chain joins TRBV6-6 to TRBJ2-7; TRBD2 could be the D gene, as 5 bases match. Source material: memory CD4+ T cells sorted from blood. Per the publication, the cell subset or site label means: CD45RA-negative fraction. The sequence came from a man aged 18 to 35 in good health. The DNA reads TGTGCCAGCAGATCCGGGAACTCCTACGAGCAGTACTTC. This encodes CASRSGNSYEQYF.